These T cell receptor beta chains were read from a single sample in a study of T cell responses to AZD1222 COVID-19 vaccine. Produced via immunoSEQ multiplex PCR; TCRdb's table is partial and in-frame only. The repertoire includes approximately 160,000 clones, more than 85% of them detected once, and approximately 0.97% sits in the top ten. The source was peripheral blood, collected on day 0 of AZD1222 vaccination. The receptor set was obtained from an adult in good health. Each CDR3 is given with its conserved first and last residue. D genes are given only for firm matches. For some rows the clone size is stated as once, few or many, or as a class when expanded; others skip it.

TRBV2,.,.,TRBJ2-2,TGTGCCTCTTACTGGCAGACGAACACCGGGGAGCTGTTTTTT,CASYWQTNTGELFF
TRBV15,.,TRBD1,TRBJ2-1,TGTGCCACCAGCAGCACCCCGGACAGGGAAGGCAATGAGCAGTTCTTC,CATSSTPDREGNEQFF
TRBV9,.,TRBD2,TRBJ2-2,TGTGCCAGCGGACTAGCGCCGAACACCGGGGAGCTGTTTTTT,CASGLAPNTGELFF
TRBV18,.,TRBD1,TRBJ1-4,TGTGCCAGCTCACCCCAGATACAGGGGACTAATGAAAAACTGTTTTTT,CASSPQIQGTNEKLFF
TRBV5-1,.,.,TRBJ2-1,TGCGCCAGCAGCTTGAGGGCCCCTCTTACCTACAATGAGCAGTTCTTC,CASSLRAPLTYNEQFF
TRBV9,.,.,TRBJ2-5,TGTGCCAGCAGCGAGGGAGTGCGTGTATTGGAGACCCAGTACTTC,CASSEGVRVLETQYF
TRBV28,.,.,TRBJ2-3,TGTGCCAGCAGGGGGACACTTAGCACAGATACGCAGTATTTT,CASRGTLSTDTQYF
TRBV5-6,.,.,TRBJ1-1,TGTGCCAGCAGCTTGAGGAGCGGGGCTATGAACACTGAAGCTTTCTTT,CASSLRSGAMNTEAFF
TRBV24-1,once,.,TRBJ2-2,TGTGCCACCAGTGATTTCGGGCTAGCCGGGGAGCTGTTTTTT,CATSDFGLAGELFF
TRBV29-1,.,TRBD2,TRBJ2-1,TGCAGCTCCCGGGGGGGCCCCTACAATGAGCAGTTCTTC,CSSRGGPYNEQFF
TRBV5-1,.,TRBD1,TRBJ2-2,TGCGCCAGCAGCCTCACAGGGGGTTTGGTCGGGGAGCTGTTTTTT,CASSLTGGLVGELFF
TRBV18,.,.,TRBJ2-2,TGTGCCAGCTCACCACCGGGCAGGACCGGGGAGCTGTTTTTT,CASSPPGRTGELFF
TRBV2,.,.,TRBJ1-4,TGTGCCAGCAAAGGGGTGGGGCTTTACGGAAAACTGTTTTTT,CASKGVGLYGKLFF
TRBV6-5,.,.,TRBJ2-7,TGTGCCAGCACCCAACCCGGGGACCTGGGCGAGCAGTACTTC,CASTQPGDLGEQYF
TRBV11-3,.,.,TRBJ1-4,TGTGCCAGCAGCTTACCATTCCGACTTGGAGAAAAACTGTTTTTT,CASSLPFRLGEKLFF
TRBV30,.,.,TRBJ2-1,TGTGCCTGGAGCAAGGGGCAGGGAAACAATGAGCAGTTCTTC,CAWSKGQGNNEQFF
TRBV18,.,.,TRBJ2-1,TGTGCCAGCTCACCCGAGCAGGGGTACGAGCAGTTCTTC,CASSPEQGYEQFF
TRBV7-3,.,.,TRBJ1-3,TGTGCCAGCAGCCGCAGGACAGACTCTGGAAACACCATATATTTT,CASSRRTDSGNTIYF
TRBV7-8,.,.,TRBJ2-7,TGTGCCAGCGCCGGGATTTGGGACGAGCAGTACTTC,CASAGIWDEQYF
TRBV19,few,.,TRBJ1-2,TGTGCCAGTAGGCGACCCGGGACGACAACCTATGGCTACACCTTC,CASRRPGTTTYGYTF
TRBV30,.,TRBD1,TRBJ2-1,TGTGCCTGGAGCCCGACAGGGGGAACGGCCTACAATGAGCAGTTCTTC,CAWSPTGGTAYNEQFF
TRBV18,.,.,TRBJ2-3,TGTGCCAGCTCACCACCGGTTGAAGATACGCAGTATTTT,CASSPPVEDTQYF
TRBV5-1,.,TRBD2,TRBJ2-1,TGCGCCAGCAGCGTGGCGGCTAGCGGGGAGATCAATGAGCAGTTCTTC,CASSVAASGEINEQFF
TRBV11-2,.,.,TRBJ2-7,TGTGCCAGCAGCTTAGATCTTAGGACGGCCGAGCTACGCGAGCAGTACTTC,CASSLDLRTAELREQYF
TRBV3-1/TRBV3-2,.,.,TRBJ1-5,TGTGCCAGCAGCCAATTCGGGGGATTCCAGCCCCAGCATTTT,CASSQFGGFQPQHF
TRBV7-2,.,.,TRBJ1-5,TGTGCCAGCAGCTTAGGGGTCCCTCAGCCCCAGCATTTT,CASSLGVPQPQHF
TRBV11-2,.,.,TRBJ2-1,TGTGCCAGCAGCTTGAGTAATGAGCAGTTCTTC,CASSLSNEQFF
TRBV20-1,.,.,TRBJ1-6,TGCAGTGCTAGTGCACAGGAATACTCCTATAATTCACCCCTCCACTTT,CSASAQEYSYNSPLHF
TRBV5-5,.,.,TRBJ1-1,TGTGCCAGCAGCTTACGGCCGAACACTGAAGCTTTCTTT,CASSLRPNTEAFF
TRBV5-1,.,.,TRBJ2-1,TGCGCCAGCAGCTTCTGGAGCAGGGGACACGATGAGCAGTTCTTC,CASSFWSRGHDEQFF
TRBV7-8,.,.,TRBJ1-3,TGTGCCAGCAGCCAATCAAATGAAAACACCATATATTTT,CASSQSNENTIYF
TRBV9,.,.,TRBJ2-5,TGTGCCAGCAGCGTAGTGGCGGTCGGTTCAGAGACCCAGTACTTC,CASSVVAVGSETQYF
TRBV3-1/TRBV3-2,.,.,TRBJ1-1,TGTGCCAGCAGCCAAGCCTTTGGATGGGAAGCTTTCTTT,CASSQAFGWEAFF
TRBV7-6,.,.,TRBJ1-3,TGTGCCAGCAGCTTAGAATCCGGTGTAGGGTACTCTGGAAACACCATATATTTT,CASSLESGVGYSGNTIYF
TRBV19,.,.,TRBJ1-4,TGTGCCAGTAGTATACAGTCTCAAAATGAAAAACTGTTTTTT,CASSIQSQNEKLFF
TRBV2,.,.,TRBJ1-1,TGTGCCAGCAGCTACACAGGGCTGGCCACTGAAGCTTTCTTT,CASSYTGLATEAFF
TRBV7-9,.,TRBD1,TRBJ1-1,TGTGCCAGCAGCCGGGACAGGGCGTGGACTGAAGCTTTCTTT,CASSRDRAWTEAFF
TRBV18,.,TRBD1,TRBJ1-5,TGTGCCAGCTCACCGGACAGGGACCAGCCCCAGCATTTT,CASSPDRDQPQHF